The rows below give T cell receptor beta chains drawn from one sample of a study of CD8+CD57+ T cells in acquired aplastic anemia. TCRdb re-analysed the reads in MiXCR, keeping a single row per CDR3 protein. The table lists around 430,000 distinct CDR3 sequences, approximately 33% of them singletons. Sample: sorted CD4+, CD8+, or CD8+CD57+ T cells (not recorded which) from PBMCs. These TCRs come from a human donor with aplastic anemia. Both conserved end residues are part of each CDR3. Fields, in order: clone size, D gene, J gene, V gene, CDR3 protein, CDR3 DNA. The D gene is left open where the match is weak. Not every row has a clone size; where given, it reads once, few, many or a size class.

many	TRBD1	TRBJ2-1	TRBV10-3	CAISSGTGVYEQFF	TGTGCCATCAGTTCCGGGACAGGGGTGTATGAGCAGTTCTTC
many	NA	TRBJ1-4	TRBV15	CATSGLGPREKLFF	TGTGCCACCAGCGGGCTTGGGCCGCGGGAAAAACTGTTTTTT
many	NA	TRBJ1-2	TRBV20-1	CSALTANYGYTF	TGCAGTGCTCTAACAGCTAACTATGGCTACACCTTC
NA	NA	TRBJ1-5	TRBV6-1	CASRRTGSDQPQHF	TGTGCCAGCAGGCGCACAGGGTCCGATCAGCCCCAGCATTTT
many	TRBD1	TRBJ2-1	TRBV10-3	CAITHSQGANEQFF	TGTGCCATCACCCATTCACAGGGGGCCAATGAGCAGTTCTTC
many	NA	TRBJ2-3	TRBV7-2	CASSLAGFGTDTQYF	TGTGCCAGCAGCTTAGCGGGGTTTGGCACAGATACGCAGTATTTT
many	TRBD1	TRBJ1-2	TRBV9	CASSVGQGVGYTF	TGTGCCAGCAGCGTCGGACAGGGGGTAGGCTACACCTTC
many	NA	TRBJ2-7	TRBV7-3	CASSLRPSETYEQYF	TGTGCCAGCAGCTTAAGGCCTAGCGAGACCTACGAGCAGTACTTC
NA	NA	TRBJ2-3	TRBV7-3	CASSFEGRGTDTQYF	TGTGCCAGCAGCTTCGAAGGCCGGGGCACAGATACGCAGTATTTT
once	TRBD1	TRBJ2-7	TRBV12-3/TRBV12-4	CASSGDRAHEQYF	TGTGCCAGCAGTGGGGACAGGGCCCACGAGCAGTACTTC
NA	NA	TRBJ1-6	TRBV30	CAWKPRENSPLHF	TGTGCCTGGAAGCCTAGGGAGAATTCACCCCTCCACTTT
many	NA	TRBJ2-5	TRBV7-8	CASSLRGETQYF	TGTGCCAGCAGCTTACGGGGGGAGACCCAGTACTTC
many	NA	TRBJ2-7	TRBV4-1	CASSQVMSYEQYF	TGCGCCAGCAGCCAAGTGATGTCCTACGAGCAGTACTTC
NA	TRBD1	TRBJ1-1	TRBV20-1	CSARDLGTGNTEAFF	TGCAGTGCTAGAGACCTCGGGACAGGCAACACTGAAGCTTTCTTT
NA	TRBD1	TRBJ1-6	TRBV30	CAWSGQGNSPLHF	TGTGCCTGGAGTGGACAGGGAAATTCACCCCTCCACTTT
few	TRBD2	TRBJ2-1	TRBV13	CASSIGLVAWMGEQFF	TGTGCCAGCAGCATAGGACTAGTAGCGTGGATGGGTGAGCAGTTCTTC
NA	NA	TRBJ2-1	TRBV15	CATSREDSSYNEQFF	TGTGCCACCAGCAGGGAGGACAGCTCCTACAATGAGCAGTTCTTC
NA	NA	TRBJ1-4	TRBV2	CASSERATNEKLFF	TGCGCCAGCAGTGAAAGGGCAACTAATGAAAAACTGTTTTTT
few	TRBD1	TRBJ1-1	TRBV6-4	CASSDSTGGGTEAFF	TGTGCCAGCAGTGACTCGACAGGGGGCGGCACTGAAGCTTTCTTT
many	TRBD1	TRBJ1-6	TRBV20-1	CSASLGGAGSPLHF	TGCAGTGCTAGTTTAGGGGGCGCAGGATCACCCCTCCACTTT
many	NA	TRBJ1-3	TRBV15	CATSRNEGNTIYF	TGTGCCACCAGCAGAAATGAAGGAAACACCATATATTTT
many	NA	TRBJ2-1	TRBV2	CASLSRDKVNEQFF	TGTGCCAGCCTCTCTCGGGACAAAGTCAATGAGCAGTTCTTC
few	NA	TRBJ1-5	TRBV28	CASSWTPGASNQPQHF	TGTGCCAGCAGTTGGACTCCGGGGGCAAGCAATCAGCCCCAGCATTTT
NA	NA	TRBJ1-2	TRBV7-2	CASSPPPGSGYGYTF	TGTGCCAGCAGCCCACCGCCGGGGTCCGGGTATGGCTACACCTTC
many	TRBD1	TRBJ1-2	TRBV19	CASSVTGSYGYTF	TGTGCCAGCAGCGTGACAGGGAGCTATGGCTACACCTTC
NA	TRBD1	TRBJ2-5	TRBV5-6	CASRAATGYTYQETQYF	TGTGCCAGCAGGGCGGCGACAGGGTATACTTACCAAGAGACCCAGTACTTC
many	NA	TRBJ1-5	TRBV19	CASSIGDNQPQHF	TGTGCCAGTAGTATTGGGGACAATCAGCCCCAGCATTTT
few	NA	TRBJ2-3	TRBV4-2	CASSQDSSGSGTDTQYF	TGTGCCAGCAGCCAAGATTCCAGCGGTAGCGGCACAGATACGCAGTATTTT